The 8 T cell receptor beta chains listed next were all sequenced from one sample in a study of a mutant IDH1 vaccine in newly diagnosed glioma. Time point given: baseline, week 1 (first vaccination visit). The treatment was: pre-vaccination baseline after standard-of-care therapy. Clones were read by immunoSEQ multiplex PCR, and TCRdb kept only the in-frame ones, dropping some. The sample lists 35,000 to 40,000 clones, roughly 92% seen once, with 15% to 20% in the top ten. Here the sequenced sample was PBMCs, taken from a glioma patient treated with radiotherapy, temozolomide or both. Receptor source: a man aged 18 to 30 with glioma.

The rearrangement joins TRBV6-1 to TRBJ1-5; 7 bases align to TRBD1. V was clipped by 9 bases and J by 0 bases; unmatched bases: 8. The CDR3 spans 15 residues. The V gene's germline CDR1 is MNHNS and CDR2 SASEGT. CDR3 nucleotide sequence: TGTGCCAGTACAGGGGCAGGATATAGCAATCAGCCCCAGCATTTT. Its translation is CASTGAGYSNQPQHF.

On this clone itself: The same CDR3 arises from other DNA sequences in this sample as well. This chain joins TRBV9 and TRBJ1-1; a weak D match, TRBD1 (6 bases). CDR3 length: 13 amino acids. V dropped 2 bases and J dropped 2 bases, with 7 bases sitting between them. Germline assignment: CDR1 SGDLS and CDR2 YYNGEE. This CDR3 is CASSVGANTEAFF. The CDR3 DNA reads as TGTGCCAGCAGCGTGGGGGCTAACACTGAAGCTTTCTTT.

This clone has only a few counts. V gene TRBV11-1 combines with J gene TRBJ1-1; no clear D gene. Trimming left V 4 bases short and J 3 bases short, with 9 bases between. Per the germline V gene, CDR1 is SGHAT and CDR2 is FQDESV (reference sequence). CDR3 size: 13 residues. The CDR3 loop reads CASSSQGHTEAFF. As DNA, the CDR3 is TGTGCCAGCAGCTCACAAGGGCACACTGAAGCTTTCTTT.

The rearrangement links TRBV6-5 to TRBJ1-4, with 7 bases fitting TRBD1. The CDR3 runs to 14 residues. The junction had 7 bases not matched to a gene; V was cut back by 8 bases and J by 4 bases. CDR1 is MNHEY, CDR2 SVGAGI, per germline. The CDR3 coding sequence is TGTGCCAGCGGGCCGGGACAGCTTAATGAAAAACTGTTTTTT. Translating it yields CASGPGQLNEKLFF.

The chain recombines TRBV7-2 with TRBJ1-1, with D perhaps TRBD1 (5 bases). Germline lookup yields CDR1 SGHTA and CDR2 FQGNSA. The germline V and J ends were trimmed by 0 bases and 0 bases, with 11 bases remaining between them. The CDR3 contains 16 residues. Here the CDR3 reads CASSLAGTVMNTEAFF. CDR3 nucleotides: TGTGCCAGCAGCTTAGCCGGGACGGTCATGAACACTGAAGCTTTCTTT.

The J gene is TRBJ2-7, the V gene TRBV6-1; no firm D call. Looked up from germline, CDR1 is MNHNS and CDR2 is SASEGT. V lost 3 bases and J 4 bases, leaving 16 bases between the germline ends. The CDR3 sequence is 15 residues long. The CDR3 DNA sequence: TGTGCCAGCAGTGACGCCCCCCAGGAAAAGTACGAGCAGTACTTC. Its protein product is CASSDAPQEKYEQYF.

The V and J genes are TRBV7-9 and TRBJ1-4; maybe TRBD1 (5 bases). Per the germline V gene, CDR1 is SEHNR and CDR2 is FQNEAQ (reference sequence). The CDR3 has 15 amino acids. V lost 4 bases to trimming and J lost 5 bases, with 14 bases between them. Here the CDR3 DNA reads TGTGCCAGCAGCTCAAGGGCAGGGACGAATGAAAAACTGTTTTTT. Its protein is CASSSRAGTNEKLFF.

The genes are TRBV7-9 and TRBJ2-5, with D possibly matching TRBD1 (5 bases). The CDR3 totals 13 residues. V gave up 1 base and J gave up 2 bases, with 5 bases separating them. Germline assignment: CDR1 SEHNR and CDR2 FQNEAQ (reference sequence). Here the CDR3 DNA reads TGTGCCAGCAGCTTAGGACAGCAAGAGACCCAGTACTTC. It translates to CASSLGQQETQYF.